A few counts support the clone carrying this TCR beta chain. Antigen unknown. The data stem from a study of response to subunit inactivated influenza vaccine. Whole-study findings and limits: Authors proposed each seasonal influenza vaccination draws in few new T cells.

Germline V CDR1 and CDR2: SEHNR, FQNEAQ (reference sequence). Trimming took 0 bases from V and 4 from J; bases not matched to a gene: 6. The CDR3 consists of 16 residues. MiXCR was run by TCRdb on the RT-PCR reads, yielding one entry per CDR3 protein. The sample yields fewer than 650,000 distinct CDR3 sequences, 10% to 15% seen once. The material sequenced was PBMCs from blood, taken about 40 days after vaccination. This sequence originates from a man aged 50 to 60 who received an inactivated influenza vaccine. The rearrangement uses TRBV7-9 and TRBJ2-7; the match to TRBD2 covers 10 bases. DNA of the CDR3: TGTGCCAGCAGCTTAGCCGGACTAGCGGCGCCGTACGAGCAGTACTTC. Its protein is CASSLAGLAAPYEQYF.